These 4 T cell receptor beta chains came from one sample sequenced in a study of blood T cell repertoires in COVID-19. Assay: immunoSEQ multiplex PCR; the TCRdb copy retains only in-frame clones and omits some. The sample includes about 150,000 clones, less than 90% of them seen just once. The sequencing sample was made of peripheral blood. These receptors came from a man younger than 35 with active or convalescent COVID-19.

The chain recombines TRBV28 with TRBJ1-3; D possibly corresponds to TRBD1 (6 bases). The V end lost 7 bases, the J end lost 2 bases, and 15 bases lay between the germline ends. CDR1 MDHEN and CDR2 SYDVKM come from the germline V gene. The CDR3 totals 15 residues. The CDR3 DNA sequence: TGTGCCAGCAAACAGGGCGGTCTCACTGGAAACACCATATATTTT. As protein: CASKQGGLTGNTIYF.

The V call is TRBV28, the J call TRBJ2-7; weak D call: TRBD2 (5 bases). The CDR3 has 15 residues. The V end was cut by 5 bases, the J end by 0 bases, with 14 bases between. Germline CDR1 reads MDHEN; CDR2 reads SYDVKM. The chain's CDR3 is CASSPPRGFSYEQYF. The CDR3 bases are TGTGCCAGCAGTCCACCACGGGGTTTCTCCTACGAGCAGTACTTC.

Turning to this clone: A read error may produce the germline difference seen at one junction end. This sequence joins TRBV7-7 and TRBJ2-3; D remains ambiguous. Germline assignment: CDR1 SSHAT and CDR2 FNYEAQ (reference sequence). The CDR3 consists of 13 residues. The CDR3 nucleotides are TGTGCTAGCAGCCCTGACCTAGCAGATACGCAGTATTTT. It encodes CASSPDLADTQYF. Looking up the rest from reference TRBV7-7 and TRBJ2-3 gives the full variable domain: GAGVSQSPRYKVTKRGQDVTLRCDPISSHATLYWYQQALGQGPEFLTYFNYEAQPDKSGLPSDRFSAERPEGSISTLTIQRTEQRDSAMYRCASSPDLADTQYFGPGTRLTVL.

The rearrangement links TRBV10-3 to TRBJ2-7; perhaps TRBD1 as D (7 bases). Germline CDR1 is ENHRY and CDR2 is SYGVKD. The CDR3 has 14 residues. The V and J ends lost 6 bases and 3 bases respectively, with 15 bases between them. The DNA of the CDR3 is TGTGCCATCAGCGGACAGGAGGGAGACTACGAGCAGTACTTC. This translates into CAISGQEGDYEQYF.